This paragraph covers one TCR beta chain sequence. Antigen unknown. This sample was taken from a study of cytomegalovirus exposure and HLA in healthy donors. Study results and caveats: There were under 200 TCR beta chains listed as cytomegalovirus-associated. Earlier analysis found most TCR beta V segments productive about 87% or about 30% of the time. One variant, a missense change in DCLRE1C, was linked in a later analysis to TCR beta V- and J-gene trimming.

Both 60 Vbeta primers and 13 Jbeta primers went into the PCR. Sequencing used immunoSEQ multiplex PCR; TCRdb keeps in-frame clones, though not all of them. The table lists tens of thousands of clones. When sampled, the donors appeared nominally healthy, though they likely had unrecorded immune exposures. This CDR3 is built from 17 residues. CDR1 and CDR2 (germline): LGHNA, YNFKEQ. V trimming: 3 bases; J trimming: 6 bases; junction bases outside the gene matches: 10. What was sequenced was PBMCs. This chain uses TRBV4-2 with TRBJ2-2, with TRBD2 identical over 10 bases. The source of this sequence is a woman aged 40-49 years in good health and CMV-seronegative. DNA for the CDR3: TGTGCCAGCAGCCAGGATTCACTAGCGGGGTATTCCGGGGAGCTGTTTTTT. As protein: CASSQDSLAGYSGELFF.